This T cell receptor (beta chain) was obtained from a study of shared clonotypes between healthy human individuals. TCRdb keeps only in-frame clones here, not all; method: immunoSEQ multiplex PCR. The top ten hold roughly 12% of the sample, which has around 500,000 clones, over 70% seen once. Per germline, CDR1 SGHRS and CDR2 YFSETQ. V was clipped by 4 bases and J by 4 bases, with 14 bases between them. The CDR3 consists of 14 residues. What was sequenced was PBMCs. The chain employs TRBV5-1 and TRBJ1-2; D is unclear. The sequence derives from a middle-aged woman in good health. Some clones in this sample may be carry-over from other donors' samples. CDR3 in DNA: TGCGCCAGCAGCCCCGAGGGCCGCGTCTATGGCTACACCTTC. Its protein product is CASSPEGRVYGYTF.